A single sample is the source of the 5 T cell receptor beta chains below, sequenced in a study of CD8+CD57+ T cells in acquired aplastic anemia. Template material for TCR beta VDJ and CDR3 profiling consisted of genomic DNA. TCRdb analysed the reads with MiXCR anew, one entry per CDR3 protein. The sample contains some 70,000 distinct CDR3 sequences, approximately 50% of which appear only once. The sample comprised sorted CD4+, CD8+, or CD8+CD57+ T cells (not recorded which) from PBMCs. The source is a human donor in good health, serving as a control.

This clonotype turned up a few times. As DNA, the CDR3 is TGTGCCATCAGTGATGACCTCACTGAAGCTTTCTTT. This translates into CAISDDLTEAFF. The rearrangement links TRBV10-3 to TRBJ1-1; no clear D gene. The CDR3 is 12 residues long. The germline V gene encodes CDR1 ENHRY and CDR2 SYGVKD. The V gene lost 3 bases and the J gene lost 4 bases, with 6 bases spanning the gap.

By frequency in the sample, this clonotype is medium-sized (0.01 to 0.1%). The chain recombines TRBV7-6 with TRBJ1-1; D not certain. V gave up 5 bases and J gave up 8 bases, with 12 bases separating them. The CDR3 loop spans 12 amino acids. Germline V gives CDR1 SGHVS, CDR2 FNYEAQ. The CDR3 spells CASSLSPGEAFF. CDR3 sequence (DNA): TGTGCCAGCAGCCTCAGTCCGGGGGAAGCTTTCTTT.

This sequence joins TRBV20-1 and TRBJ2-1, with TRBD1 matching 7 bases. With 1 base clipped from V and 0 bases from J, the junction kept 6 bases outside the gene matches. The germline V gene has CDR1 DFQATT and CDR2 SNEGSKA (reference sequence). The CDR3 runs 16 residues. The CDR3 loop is CSARVLRGRSYNEQFF. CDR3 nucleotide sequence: TGCAGTGCTAGAGTATTAAGGGGGCGCTCCTACAATGAGCAGTTCTTC.

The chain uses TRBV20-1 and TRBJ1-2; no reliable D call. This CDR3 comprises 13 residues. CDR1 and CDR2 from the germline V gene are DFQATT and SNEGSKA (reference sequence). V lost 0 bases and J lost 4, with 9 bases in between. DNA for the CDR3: TGCAGTGCTAGAGAAGGCGGGGTCTATGGCTACACCTTC. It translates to CSAREGGVYGYTF.

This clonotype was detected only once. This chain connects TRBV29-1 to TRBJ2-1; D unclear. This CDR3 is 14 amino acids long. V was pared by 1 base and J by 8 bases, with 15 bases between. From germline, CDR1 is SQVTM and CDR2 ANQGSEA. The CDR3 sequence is CSVEGSFPRDEQFF. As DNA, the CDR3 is TGCAGCGTTGAAGGTTCATTCCCCCGCGATGAGCAGTTCTTC.